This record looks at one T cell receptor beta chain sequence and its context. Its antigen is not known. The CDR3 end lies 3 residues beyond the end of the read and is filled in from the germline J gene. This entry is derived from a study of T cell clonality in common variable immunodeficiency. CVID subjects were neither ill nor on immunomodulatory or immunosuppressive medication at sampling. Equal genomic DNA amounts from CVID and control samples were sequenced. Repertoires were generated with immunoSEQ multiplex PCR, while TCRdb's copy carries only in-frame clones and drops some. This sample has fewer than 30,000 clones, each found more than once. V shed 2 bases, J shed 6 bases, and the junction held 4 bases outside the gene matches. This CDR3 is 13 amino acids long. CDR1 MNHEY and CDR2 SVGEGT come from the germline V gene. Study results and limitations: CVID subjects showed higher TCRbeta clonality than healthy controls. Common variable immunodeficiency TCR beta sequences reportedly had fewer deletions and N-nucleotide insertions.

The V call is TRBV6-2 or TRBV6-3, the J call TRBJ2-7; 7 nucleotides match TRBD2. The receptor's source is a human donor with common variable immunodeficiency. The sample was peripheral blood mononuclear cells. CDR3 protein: CASSYLGRGEQYF. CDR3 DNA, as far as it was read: TGTGCCAGCAGTTACCTTGGGAGGGGCGAG.